This TCR beta chain was sequenced in a study of T cells in Graves' hyperthyroidism and ophthalmopathy (dated by TCRdb to about 2019). For context, the study as a whole: Peripheral blood samples were taken at the time of initial diagnosis, prior to any treatment. After blood sampling, hyperthyroidism patients were treated with methimazole at a starting dose of 30 mg daily, and ophthalmopathy patients were treated with high-dose intravenous methylprednisolone. Thyroid tissue and blood T-cell repertoires from six Graves' hyperthyroidism patients were also compared in the study. For training and testing, the approximately 92 patients in the discovery cohort were randomly divided in a 7:3 ratio. TCR Vbeta CDR3 sequencing of 120 to 150 peripheral blood samples (around 45 ophthalmopathy, 75 hyperthyroidism and around 17 progressor patients) is reported in the paper. To identify distinguishing TCR V-J signatures, a discovery cohort of around 100 patients was used, comprising approximately 40 with Graves' ophthalmopathy and roughly 60 with stable Graves' hyperthyroidism. Prospective prediction of ophthalmopathy was tested in an independent validation cohort of approximately 19 hyperthyroidism patients and 15 to 17 patients who later progressed to ophthalmopathy.

The study at large found these results: In validation, progression to ophthalmopathy was predicted by the model with roughly 69% sensitivity and 72% to 85% specificity, a median of approximately 6.5 months before onset. Ophthalmopathy was separated from stable hyperthyroidism by a 13 V-J signature model, with around 90% sensitivity and around 81% specificity obtained in cross-validation and 80%/75% obtained in testing. Most expanded thyroid clonotypes (frequency above 0.001) were also found in blood, which suggests that blood repertoires may mirror thyroid immune responses. Sample size was not statistically predetermined, and blinding of investigators to group allocation was not performed.

Amplification of TCR beta CDR3 regions was carried out from RNA transcripts. For the first round of RT-PCR on the TCR CDR3, the HTBI primer set was used together with the Qiagen OneStep RT-PCR kit. Libraries were constructed in a second round of multiplex PCR, after which size selection and purification were performed. The libraries were sequenced on an Illumina HiSeq2000 using paired-end 100 bp reads. Per the authors' processing: SOAPnuke was used to process the raw data, with reads discarded if the reads contained adapters or uncalled bases, had a mean Phred below 15, or lacked an exact constant-primer or identifier match. High-quality paired reads were merged with COPE v1.2.5, and unique nucleotide sequences were defined as clonotypes. Clonotypes were aligned to IMGT TRBV, TRBD and TRBJ reference segments using MiTCR v1.1. Analysis was restricted to V-J combinations with a frequency above 0.0001, which covered just over 98% of repertoires. A TCS score was defined as the ratio of F50 (clonal expansion) to E x V (chaos), with BLOSUM62-based TCRdist applied between CDR3 peptides within each V-J. Welch's t-statistics and random forest reduced 514 V-J features to around 14, which were used in a naive Bayes classifier (R e1071). TCRdb trimmed the raw reads at Q25, called clones with MiXCR and kept productive beta chains. Here each entry gathers all rows of one CDR3 protein and keeps the most common genes and DNA. The V and J calls were not made by the authors but by TCRdb's processing. The sample records hundreds of thousands of distinct CDR3 sequences, approximately 15% of which are singletons. The ten largest make up roughly 3.4% of the sample.

CDR1 and CDR2 (MNHNS, SASEGT) derive from the germline V gene. V loses 4 bases at its end and J loses 4 bases; junction bases beyond the gene matches: 8. The CDR3 runs 15 residues from the cysteine to the phenylalanine. The retained sequence is limited to the CDR3, 45 bases, with the frame set at the first base. For this clonotype: Its recognized antigen is unknown. No quality values exist for individual bases; no much larger clone is one base distant.

Ophthalmopathy patients had moderately to severely active disease, Clinical Activity Score of at least 3, NOSPECS grade of at least 4, and duration under 3 months. Patients with uncontrolled infections, other autoimmune diseases, pregnancy or lactation were excluded. Diagnoses were established on the basis of clinical symptoms, serum thyroxine and TRAb, thyroid ultrasound, and orbital computed tomography. Ficoll-Paque density gradient centrifugation was used to isolate PBMCs from about 9.4 ml of fresh peripheral blood. Trizol reagent was used to extract total RNA, and RNA quality was then checked on an Agilent 2100 Bioanalyzer.

Sequencing was done on a sample of blood. This receptor was obtained from a middle-aged woman with Graves' ophthalmopathy. The chain employs TRBV6-1 and TRBJ2-7; 9 central nucleotides agree with TRBD1. The encoded CDR3 is CASSGEFGQGYEQYF. The DNA sequence is given as TGTGCCAGCAGTGGGGAATTTGGACAGGGGTACGAGCAGTACTTC.